This TCR beta chain was sequenced in a study of T cells after posttransplantation cyclophosphamide. Method: immunoSEQ multiplex PCR; TCRdb's copy keeps in-frame clones and lacks some. Among tens of thousands of clones listed, 80% to 95% were seen once. The V segment lost 6 bases and the J segment 12 bases; nucleotides outside the gene matches: 3. The V gene's germline CDR1 is MDHEN and CDR2 SYDVKM. This CDR3 spans 12 amino acids. The sequenced sample was PBMCs. The chain couples TRBV28 to TRBJ2-6, with 9 nucleotides matching TRBD1. The receptor comes from a woman aged 25-40 years in good health and a related stem cell transplant donor. CDR3 DNA sequence: TGTGCCAGCAGGACAGGGGGAATCGTCCTGACTTTC. Protein: CASRTGGIVLTF.